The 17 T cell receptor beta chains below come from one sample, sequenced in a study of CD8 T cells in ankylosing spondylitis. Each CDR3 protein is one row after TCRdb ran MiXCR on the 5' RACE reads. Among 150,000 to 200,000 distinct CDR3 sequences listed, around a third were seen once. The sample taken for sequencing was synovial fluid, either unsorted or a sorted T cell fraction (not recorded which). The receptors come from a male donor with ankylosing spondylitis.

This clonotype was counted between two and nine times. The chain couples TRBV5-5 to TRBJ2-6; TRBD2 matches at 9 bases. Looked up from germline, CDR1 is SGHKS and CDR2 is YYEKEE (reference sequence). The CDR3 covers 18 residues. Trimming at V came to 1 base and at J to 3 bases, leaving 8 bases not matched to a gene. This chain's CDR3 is CASSLRREGRVGANVLTF. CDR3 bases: TGTGCCAGCAGCTTGAGGCGGGAGGGCCGGGTTGGGGCCAACGTCCTGACTTTC.

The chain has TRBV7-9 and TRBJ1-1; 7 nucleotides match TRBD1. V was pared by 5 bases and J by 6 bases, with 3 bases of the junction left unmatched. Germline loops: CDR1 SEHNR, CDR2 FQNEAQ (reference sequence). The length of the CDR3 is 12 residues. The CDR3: CASSPGGAEAFF. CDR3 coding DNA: TGTGCCAGCAGCCCAGGGGGGGCTGAAGCTTTCTTT.

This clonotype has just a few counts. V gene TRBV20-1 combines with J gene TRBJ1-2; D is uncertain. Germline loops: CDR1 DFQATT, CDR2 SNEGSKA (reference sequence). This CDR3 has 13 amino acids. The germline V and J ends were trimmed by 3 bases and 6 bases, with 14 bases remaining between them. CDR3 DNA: TGCAGTGCTAGCTTAGAAGGGAGCCATGGCTACACCTTC. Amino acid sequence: CSASLEGSHGYTF.

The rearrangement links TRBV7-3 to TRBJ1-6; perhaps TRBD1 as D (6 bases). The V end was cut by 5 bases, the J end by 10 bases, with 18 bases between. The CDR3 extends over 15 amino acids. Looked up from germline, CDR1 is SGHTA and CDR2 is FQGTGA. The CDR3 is CASSAQTGNRSPLHF. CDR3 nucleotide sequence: TGTGCCAGCAGCGCCCAAACAGGGAATCGCTCACCCCTCCACTTT.

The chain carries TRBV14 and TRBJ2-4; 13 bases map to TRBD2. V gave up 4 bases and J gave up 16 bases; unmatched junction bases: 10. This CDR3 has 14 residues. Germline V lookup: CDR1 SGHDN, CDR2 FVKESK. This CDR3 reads CASSPGLAGSVQYF. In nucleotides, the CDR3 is TGTGCCAGCAGCCCGGGACTAGCGGGGTCCGTCCAATACTTC.

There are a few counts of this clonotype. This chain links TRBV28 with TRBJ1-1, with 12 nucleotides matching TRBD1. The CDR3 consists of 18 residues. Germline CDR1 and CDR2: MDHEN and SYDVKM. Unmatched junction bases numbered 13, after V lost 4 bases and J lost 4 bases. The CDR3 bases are TGTGCCAGCAGTTCAGCCGGGACAGGGGGCCAGAGGGGCACTGAAGCTTTCTTT. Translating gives CASSSAGTGGQRGTEAFF.

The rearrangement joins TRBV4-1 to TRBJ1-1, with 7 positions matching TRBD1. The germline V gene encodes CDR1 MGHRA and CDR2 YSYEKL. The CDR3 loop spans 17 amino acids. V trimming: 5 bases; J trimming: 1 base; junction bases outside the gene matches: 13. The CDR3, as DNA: TGCGCCAGCAGCTTACGACAGGGCCCTCAAGCGAACACTGAAGCTTTCTTT. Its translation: CASSLRQGPQANTEAFF.

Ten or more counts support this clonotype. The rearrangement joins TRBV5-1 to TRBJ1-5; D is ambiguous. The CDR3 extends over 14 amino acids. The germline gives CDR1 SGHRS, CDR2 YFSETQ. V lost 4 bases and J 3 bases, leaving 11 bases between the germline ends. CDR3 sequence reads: CASSLGVDNQPQHF. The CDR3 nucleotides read TGCGCCAGCAGCCTGGGTGTGGACAATCAGCCCCAGCATTTT.

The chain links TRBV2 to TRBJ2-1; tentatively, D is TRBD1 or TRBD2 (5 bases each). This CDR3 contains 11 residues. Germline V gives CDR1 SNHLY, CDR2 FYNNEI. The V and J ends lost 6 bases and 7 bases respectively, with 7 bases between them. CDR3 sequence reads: CASRGRNEQFF. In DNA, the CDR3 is TGTGCCAGCAGGGGACGGAATGAGCAGTTCTTC.

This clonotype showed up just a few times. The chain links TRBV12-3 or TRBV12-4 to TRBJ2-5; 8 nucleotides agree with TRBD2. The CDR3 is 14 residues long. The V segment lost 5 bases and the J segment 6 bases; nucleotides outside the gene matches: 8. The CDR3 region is CASSLRTSIQTQYF. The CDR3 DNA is TGTGCCAGCAGTCTCCGGACTAGCATACAGACCCAGTACTTC.

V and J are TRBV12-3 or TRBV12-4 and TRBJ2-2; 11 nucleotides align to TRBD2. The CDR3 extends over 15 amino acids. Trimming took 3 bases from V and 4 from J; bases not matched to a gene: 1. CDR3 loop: CASSFGLAGTGELFF. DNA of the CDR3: TGTGCCAGCAGTTTCGGACTAGCGGGCACCGGGGAGCTGTTTTTT.

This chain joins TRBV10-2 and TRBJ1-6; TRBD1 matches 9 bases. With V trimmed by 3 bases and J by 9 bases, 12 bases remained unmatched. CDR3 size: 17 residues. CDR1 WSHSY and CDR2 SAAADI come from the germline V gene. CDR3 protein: CASSDPGQGGFSSPLHF. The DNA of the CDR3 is TGCGCCAGCAGTGACCCGGGACAGGGAGGGTTCAGTTCACCCCTCCACTTT.

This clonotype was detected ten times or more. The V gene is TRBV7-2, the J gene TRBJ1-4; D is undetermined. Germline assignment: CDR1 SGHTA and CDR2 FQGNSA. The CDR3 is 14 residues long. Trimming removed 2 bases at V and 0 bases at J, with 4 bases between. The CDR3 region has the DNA TGTGCCAGCAGCTTACCCCCAACTAATGAAAAACTGTTTTTT. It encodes CASSLPPTNEKLFF. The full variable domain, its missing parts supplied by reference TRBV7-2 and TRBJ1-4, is GAGVSQSPSNKVTEKGKDVELRCDPISGHTALYWYRQSLGQGLEFLIYFQGNSAPDKSGLPSDRFSAERTGGSVSTLTIQRTQQEDSAVYLCASSLPPTNEKLFFGSGTQLSVL.

CDR3 coding DNA: TGTGCCAGCGGCAGGACCTATGGCTACACCTTC. It specifies CASGRTYGYTF. The chain joins TRBV27 to TRBJ1-2; D uncertain. The germline V gene has CDR1 MNHEY and CDR2 SMNVEV (reference sequence). V lost 8 bases to trimming and J lost 4 bases, with 8 bases between them. The CDR3 has 11 amino acids.

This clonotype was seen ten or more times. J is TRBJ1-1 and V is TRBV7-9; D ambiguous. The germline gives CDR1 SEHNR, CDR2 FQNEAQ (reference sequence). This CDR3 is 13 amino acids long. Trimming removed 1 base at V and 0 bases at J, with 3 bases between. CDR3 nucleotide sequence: TGTGCCAGCAGCTTAGAGATGAACACTGAAGCTTTCTTT. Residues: CASSLEMNTEAFF.

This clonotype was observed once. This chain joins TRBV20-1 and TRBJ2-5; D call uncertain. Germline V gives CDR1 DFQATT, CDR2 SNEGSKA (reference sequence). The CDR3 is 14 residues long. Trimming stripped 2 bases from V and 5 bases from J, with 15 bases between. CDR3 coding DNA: TGCAGTGCTAGACCGGACCAGATGGACGAGACCCAGTACTTC. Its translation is CSARPDQMDETQYF.

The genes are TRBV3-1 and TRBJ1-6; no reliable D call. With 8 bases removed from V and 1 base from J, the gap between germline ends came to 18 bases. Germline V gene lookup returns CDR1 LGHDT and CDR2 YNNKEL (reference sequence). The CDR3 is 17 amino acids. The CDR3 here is CASGDLNPGSYNSPLHF. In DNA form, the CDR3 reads TGTGCCAGCGGTGATCTGAACCCGGGGTCCTATAATTCACCCCTCCACTTT.